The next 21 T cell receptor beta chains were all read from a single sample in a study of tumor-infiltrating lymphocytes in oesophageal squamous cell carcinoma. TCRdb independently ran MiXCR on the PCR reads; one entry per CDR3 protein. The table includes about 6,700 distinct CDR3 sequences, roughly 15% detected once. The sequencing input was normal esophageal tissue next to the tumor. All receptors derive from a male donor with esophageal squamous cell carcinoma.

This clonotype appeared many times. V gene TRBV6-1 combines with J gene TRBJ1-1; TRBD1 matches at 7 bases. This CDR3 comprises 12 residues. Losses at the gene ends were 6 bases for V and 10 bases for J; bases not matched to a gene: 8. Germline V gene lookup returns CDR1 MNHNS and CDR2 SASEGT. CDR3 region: CASRGTEKRAFF. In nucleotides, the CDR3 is TGTGCCAGCAGGGGGACAGAGAAGAGAGCTTTCTTT.

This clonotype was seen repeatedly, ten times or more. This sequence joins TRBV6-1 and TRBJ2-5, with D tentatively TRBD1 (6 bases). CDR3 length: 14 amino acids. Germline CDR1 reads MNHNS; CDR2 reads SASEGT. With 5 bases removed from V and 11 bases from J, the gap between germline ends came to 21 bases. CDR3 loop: CASSLRTDYNEQYF. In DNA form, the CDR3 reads TGTGCCAGCAGTTTAAGGACAGACTACAATGAGCAGTACTTC.

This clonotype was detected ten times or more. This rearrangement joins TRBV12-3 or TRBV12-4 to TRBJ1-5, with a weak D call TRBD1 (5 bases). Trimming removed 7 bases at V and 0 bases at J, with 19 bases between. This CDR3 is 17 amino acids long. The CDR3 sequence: CASTNRQTENSNQPQHF. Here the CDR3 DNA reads TGTGCCAGCACCAATAGACAGACTGAGAATAGCAATCAGCCCCAGCATTTT.

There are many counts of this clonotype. The CDR3 bases are TGTGCCAGCCTAGTGACAGGGGGAGAAAACTACGAGCAGTACTTC. Protein sequence: CASLVTGGENYEQYF. The V gene is TRBV28, the J gene TRBJ2-7, with TRBD1 identical over 9 bases. The ends lost 8 bases at V and 3 bases at J; junction bases unmatched: 11. Germline-derived CDR1 and CDR2 are MDHEN and SYDVKM. This CDR3 is built from 15 residues.

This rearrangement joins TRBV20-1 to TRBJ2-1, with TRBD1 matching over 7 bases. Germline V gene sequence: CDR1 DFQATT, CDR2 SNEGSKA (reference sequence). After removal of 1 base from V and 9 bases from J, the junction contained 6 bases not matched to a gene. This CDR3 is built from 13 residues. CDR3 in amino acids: CSARVTGDAEQFF. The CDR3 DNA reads TGCAGTGCTAGAGTAACAGGGGACGCTGAGCAGTTCTTC.

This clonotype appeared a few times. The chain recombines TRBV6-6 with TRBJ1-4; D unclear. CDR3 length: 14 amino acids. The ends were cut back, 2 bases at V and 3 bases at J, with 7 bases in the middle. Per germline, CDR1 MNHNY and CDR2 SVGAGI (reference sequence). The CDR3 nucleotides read TGTGCCAGCAGTTACCTTCAGGCTAATGAAAAACTGTTTTTT. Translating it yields CASSYLQANEKLFF.

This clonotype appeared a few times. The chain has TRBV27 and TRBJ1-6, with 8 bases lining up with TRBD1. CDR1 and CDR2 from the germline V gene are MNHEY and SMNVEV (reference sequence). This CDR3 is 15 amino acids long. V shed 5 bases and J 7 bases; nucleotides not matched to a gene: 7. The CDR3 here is CASSQTTGANSPLHF. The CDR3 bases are TGTGCCAGCAGTCAAACGACAGGGGCGAATTCACCCCTCCACTTT.

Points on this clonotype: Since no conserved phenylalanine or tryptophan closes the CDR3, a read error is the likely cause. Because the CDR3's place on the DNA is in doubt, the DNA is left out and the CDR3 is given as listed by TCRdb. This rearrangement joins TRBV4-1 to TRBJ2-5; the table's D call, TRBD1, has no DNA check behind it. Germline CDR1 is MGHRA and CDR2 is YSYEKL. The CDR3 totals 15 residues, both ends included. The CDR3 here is CASSPGNGYEQYFGN.

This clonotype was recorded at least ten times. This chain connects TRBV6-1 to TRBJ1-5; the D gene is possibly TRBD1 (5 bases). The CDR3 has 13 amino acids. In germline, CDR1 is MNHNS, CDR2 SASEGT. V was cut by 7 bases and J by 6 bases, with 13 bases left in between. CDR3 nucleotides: TGTGCCAGCAAAAAGGAAGGGACTCAGCCCCAGCATTTT. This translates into CASKKEGTQPQHF.

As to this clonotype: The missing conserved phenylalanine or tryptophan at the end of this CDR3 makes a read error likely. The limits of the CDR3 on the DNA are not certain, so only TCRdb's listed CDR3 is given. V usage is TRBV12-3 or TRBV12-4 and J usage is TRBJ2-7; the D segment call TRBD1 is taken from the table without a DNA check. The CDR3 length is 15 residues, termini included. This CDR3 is CASSFRDRGLHTFGS.

The CDR3 sequence is CASSQEFGQELQETQYF. DNA for the CDR3: TGTGCCAGCAGCCAAGAATTTGGACAAGAACTTCAAGAGACCCAGTACTTC. The genes are TRBV14 and TRBJ2-5; perhaps TRBD1 as D (5 bases). The CDR3 has 17 residues. The germline V and J ends were trimmed by 0 bases and 2 bases, with 16 bases remaining between them. Germline V gene data show CDR1 as SGHDN and CDR2 as FVKESK. The entire variable domain, with the rest obtained from reference TRBV14 and TRBJ2-5, is as follows: EAGVTQFPSHSVIEKGQTVTLRCDPISGHDNLYWYRRVMGKEIKFLLHFVKESKQDESGMPNNRFLAERTGGTYSTLKVQPAELEDSGVYFCASSQEFGQELQETQYFGPGTRLLVL.

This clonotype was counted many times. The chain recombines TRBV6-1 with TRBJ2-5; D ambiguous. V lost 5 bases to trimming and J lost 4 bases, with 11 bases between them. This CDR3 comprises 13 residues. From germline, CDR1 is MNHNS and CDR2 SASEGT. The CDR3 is CASSWRPGETQYF. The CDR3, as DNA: TGTGCCAGCAGTTGGCGCCCCGGAGAGACCCAGTACTTC.

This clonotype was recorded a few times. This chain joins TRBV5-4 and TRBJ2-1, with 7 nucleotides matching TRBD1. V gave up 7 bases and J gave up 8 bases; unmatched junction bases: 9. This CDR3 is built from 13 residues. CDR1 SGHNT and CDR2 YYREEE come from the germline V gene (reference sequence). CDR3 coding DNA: TGTGCCAGCCGAAGACAGGGCTCGGATGAGCAGTTCTTC. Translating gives CASRRQGSDEQFF.

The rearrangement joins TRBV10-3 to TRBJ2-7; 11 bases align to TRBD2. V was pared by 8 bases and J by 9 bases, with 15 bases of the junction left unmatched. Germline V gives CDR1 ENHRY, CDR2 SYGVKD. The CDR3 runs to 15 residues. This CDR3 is CAILRGTSGTDTQYF. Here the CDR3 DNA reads TGTGCCATCTTGAGAGGGACTAGCGGCACAGATACGCAGTACTTC.

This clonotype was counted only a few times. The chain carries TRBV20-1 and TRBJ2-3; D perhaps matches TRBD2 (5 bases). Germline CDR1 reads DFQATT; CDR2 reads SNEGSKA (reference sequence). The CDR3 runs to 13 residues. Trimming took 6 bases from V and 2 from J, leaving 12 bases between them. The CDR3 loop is CSAGGSHTDTQYF. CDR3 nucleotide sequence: TGCAGTGCAGGCGGGTCCCACACAGATACGCAGTATTTT.

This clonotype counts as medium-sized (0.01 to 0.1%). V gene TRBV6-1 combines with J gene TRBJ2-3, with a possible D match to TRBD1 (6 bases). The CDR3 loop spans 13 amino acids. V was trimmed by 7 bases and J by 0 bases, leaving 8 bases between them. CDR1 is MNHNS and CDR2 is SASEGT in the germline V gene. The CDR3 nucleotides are TGTGCCAGCATACAGGGAAGCACAGATACGCAGTATTTT. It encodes CASIQGSTDTQYF.

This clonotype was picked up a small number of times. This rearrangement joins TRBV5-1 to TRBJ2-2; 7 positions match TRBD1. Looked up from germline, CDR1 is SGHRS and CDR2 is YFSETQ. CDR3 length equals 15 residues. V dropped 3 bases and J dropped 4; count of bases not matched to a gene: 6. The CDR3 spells CASSSGTVGTGELFF. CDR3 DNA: TGCGCCAGCAGCTCTGGGACAGTAGGCACCGGGGAGCTGTTTTTT.

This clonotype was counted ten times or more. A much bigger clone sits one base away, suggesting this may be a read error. CDR3 bases: TGTGCCAGCAGCCCAACTAGCGGGTACAATGAGCAGTACTTC. Its translation is CASSPTSGYNEQYF. The chain joins TRBV7-2 to TRBJ2-7; the match to TRBD2 covers 9 bases. With 5 bases clipped from V and 7 bases from J, the junction kept 9 bases outside the gene matches. Looked up from germline, CDR1 is SGHTA and CDR2 is FQGNSA. The CDR3 spans 14 residues.

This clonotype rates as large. The CDR3 is CASSLVGLDFSGANVLTF. The CDR3 DNA reads TGTGCCAGCAGCTTAGTGGGACTAGATTTCTCTGGGGCCAACGTCCTGACTTTC. The chain joins TRBV7-8 to TRBJ2-6, with 8 bases aligning to TRBD2. J lost 0 bases, V lost 1 base, and 5 bases had no gene match. Looked up from germline, CDR1 is SGHVS and CDR2 is FQNEAQ. The CDR3 is 18 residues long.

Written as DNA, the CDR3 is TGCAGTGCTTGTGACAGCGGGTCTCCCTACGAGCAGTACTTC. This gives the protein CSACDSGSPYEQYF. The chain combines TRBV20-1 with TRBJ2-7; D is perhaps TRBD2 (6 bases). Between the trimmed V and J ends, which lost 5 bases and 2 bases, there was a span of 16 bases. The CDR3 runs 14 residues. Germline V gene data show CDR1 as DFQATT and CDR2 as SNEGSKA (reference sequence).

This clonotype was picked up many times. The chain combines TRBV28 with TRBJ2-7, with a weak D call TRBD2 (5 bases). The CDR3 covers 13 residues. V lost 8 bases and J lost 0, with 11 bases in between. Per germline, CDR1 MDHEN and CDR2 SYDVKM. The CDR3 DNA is TGTGCCAGCGAGGGCAGCCTCTCCTACGAGCAGTACTTC. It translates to CASEGSLSYEQYF.